The table lists the clone carrying this T cell receptor (beta chain) with many counts. The antigen is undetermined. This entry belongs to a study of Graves' ophthalmopathy and Graves' hyperthyroidism. Across the study: Prior to any treatment, peripheral blood was collected at the time of initial diagnosis.

Broader study findings: Ophthalmopathy progression cases were predicted by the model with approximately 71% sensitivity and approximately 76% specificity. Blood also carried most expanded thyroid clonotypes exceeding 0.001 frequency.

RNA transcripts served as template for amplifying TCR beta CDR3 sequences. Investigators did first-round RT-PCR with HTBI primers, then second-round multiplex PCR. TCRdb recomputed calls from the multiplex PCR reads with MiXCR, one row per CDR3 protein. The profile shows about 220,000 distinct CDR3 sequences, around a fifth of them singletons. The diagnostic workup employed clinical symptoms, serum thyroxine, TRAb, thyroid ultrasound and orbital computed tomography. With V trimmed by 7 bases and J by 3 bases, 9 bases remained unmatched. Germline-derived CDR1 and CDR2 are SQVTM and ANQGSEA. CDR3 length: 14 amino acids.

The sequenced material came from peripheral blood. The chain is built from TRBV29-1 and TRBJ1-5; 7 bases line up with TRBD1. The clonotype originates from a woman between 45 and 65 years old with Graves' ophthalmopathy. CDR3 coding DNA: TGCAGCGCTGTCTTGACAGGGATCAATCAGCCCCAGCATTTT. Its translation: CSAVLTGINQPQHF.